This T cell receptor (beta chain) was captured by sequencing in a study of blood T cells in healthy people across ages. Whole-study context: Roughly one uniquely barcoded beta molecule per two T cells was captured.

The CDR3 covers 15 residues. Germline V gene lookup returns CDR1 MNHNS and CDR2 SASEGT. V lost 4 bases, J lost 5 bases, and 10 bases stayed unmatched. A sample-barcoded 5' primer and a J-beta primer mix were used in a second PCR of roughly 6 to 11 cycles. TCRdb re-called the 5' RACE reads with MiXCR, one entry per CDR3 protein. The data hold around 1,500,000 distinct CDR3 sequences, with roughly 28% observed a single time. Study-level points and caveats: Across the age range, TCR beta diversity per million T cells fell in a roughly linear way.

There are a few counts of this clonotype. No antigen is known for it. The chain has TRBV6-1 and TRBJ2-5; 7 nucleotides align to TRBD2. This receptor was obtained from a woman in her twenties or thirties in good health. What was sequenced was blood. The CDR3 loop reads CASSGPGTMKETQYF. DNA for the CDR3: TGTGCCAGCAGTGGTCCCGGGACTATGAAGGAGACCCAGTACTTC.